This T cell receptor beta chain was obtained from a study of blood T cell repertoires in COVID-19 (dated by TCRdb to about 2020). Study-level background: Collaborator samples came from the United States, Italy and Spain and covered acute and convalescent phases of COVID-19. Nearly every sample came with metadata listing a de-identified subject ID, COVID-19 status, age in years and sex. Subjects who had been exposed to COVID-19, were actively infected with it, or had recovered from it provided the deeply sampled blood TCRbeta repertoires that made up the dataset. Where HLA class I and class II types were available, the types were taken from metadata supplied by the sample provider, not from assay-based typing. The repertoires were released in a freely available public database intended as a resource for research on the immune response to SARS-CoV-2. The prospective study material was composed of cDNA or gDNA derived from T cells, B-cell-depleted T cells, or PBMCs. Samples were obtained from the ongoing ImmuneRACE study (first 160 participants) and from over a thousand subjects provided by 6 global collaborators.

Note on this clone: Its antigen has not been determined. Per-base qualities were not stored, and no clone one base away is much larger.

CDR1 and CDR2 are drawn from the germline V gene: KGHSH, LQKENI. Trimming removed 3 bases from V and 0 bases from J; the gene matches leave 5 bases unexplained. The CDR3 contains 16 residues, cysteine and phenylalanine counted. Of the read, only the CDR3 DNA is kept; its 48 bases are in frame from base 1. Points the paper makes about the study in general: The amount of clinical and demographic metadata varied by source and participant and was provided uncurated.

TCRbeta CDR3 regions were amplified from genomic DNA by means of the immunoSEQ Assay, a bias-controlled multiplex PCR. The original methods were these. The number of nucleated cells in each sample was estimated from the amplification of reference gene primers within the assay. To quantify the absolute abundance of each unique TCRbeta CDR3 rearrangement, sequence reads were collapsed and filtered. For each sample, productive Simpson clonality was calculated as the square root of Simpson's diversity index across productive rearrangements. What TCRdb holds here is the immuneACCESS table cut down to in-frame rearrangements. Part of the clones is not present; checked against another copy, under half of the missing clones reflect an unresolved V gene, and the others are unexplained. That table supplies the V and J calls and clone size; D and trimming were determined from the DNA. The sample data list 150,000 or so clones, and about 73% of these were observed just once. The leading ten clones occupy roughly 1.7% of the sample.

The collaborating institutions used their own protocols to collect whole blood in K2EDTA tubes. For TCRbeta analysis, collaborator samples were shipped as frozen whole blood, as isolated PBMCs, or as DNA extracted from either sample type. The TCR sequence derives from an elderly man with acute or convalescent COVID-19. The sequencing input was peripheral blood. The rearranged chain carries TRBV18 and TRBJ1-3, and TRBD1 aligns with 7 junction nucleotides. The sequenced DNA is TGTGCCAGCTCACCTCAAGGGACAGTCTCTGGAAACACCATATATTTT. The translation is CASSPQGTVSGNTIYF.